One and the same sample provided the 5 T cell receptor beta chains below, sequenced in a study of blood T cell repertoires in COVID-19. Clones were sequenced by immunoSEQ multiplex PCR, and TCRdb holds only the in-frame ones, with some missing. The sample has about 190,000 clones, approximately 80% seen once. Specimen: peripheral blood. These receptors were taken from a woman in her forties or fifties with acute or convalescent COVID-19.

V gene TRBV2 combines with J gene TRBJ2-7; 13 bases align to TRBD2. From germline, CDR1 is SNHLY and CDR2 FYNNEI. The CDR3 sequence is 17 residues long. V shed 8 bases, J shed 3 bases, and the junction held 13 bases outside the gene matches. The chain's CDR3 is CASLGLAGVFGGYEQYF. CDR3 coding DNA: TGTGCCAGCCTTGGACTAGCGGGAGTGTTTGGGGGCTACGAGCAGTACTTC.

This clone showed up just a few times. One end of the junction is discordant with germline, which a read error may explain. The CDR3 reads CASSLEQTGVLSGNTIYF. CDR3 DNA: TGTGCCAGCAGCTTAGAGCAGACAGGGGTTCTCTCTGGTAACACCATATATTTT. The rearrangement joins TRBV7-6 to TRBJ1-3; 8 bases align to TRBD1. The CDR3 sequence is 18 residues long. Germline values: CDR1 SGHVS, CDR2 FNYEAQ.

About this clone: At one end the junction does not follow the germline gene, possibly because of a read error. This chain uses TRBV30 with TRBJ2-7; TRBD1 matches 7 bases. CDR3 size: 13 residues. The germline gives CDR1 GTSNPN, CDR2 SVGIG (reference sequence). CDR3 region: CAWSVGTALGLHF. The CDR3 region has the DNA TGTGCCTGGAGTGTGGGGACAGCCCTAGGATTACACTTC.

The V and J genes are TRBV19 and TRBJ1-1, with 7 bases that match TRBD1. V was pared by 7 bases and J by 1 base, with 9 bases of the junction left unmatched. Per the germline V gene, CDR1 is LNHDA and CDR2 is SQIVND (reference sequence). This CDR3 is built from 15 residues. The CDR3 DNA follows: TGTGCCAGTAACAGGGGAGTAGGCCAGAACACTGAAGCTTTCTTT. It codes for CASNRGVGQNTEAFF.

This chain joins TRBV3-1 (or the pseudogene TRBV3-2) and TRBJ2-7; D uncertain. This CDR3 comprises 15 residues. V was trimmed by 0 bases and J by 4 bases, leaving 13 bases between them. Germline CDR1 is LGHDT and CDR2 is YNNKEL (reference sequence). The CDR3 reads CASSQDRSPRYEQYF. CDR3 nucleotide sequence: TGTGCCAGCAGCCAAGATCGCTCCCCGAGGTACGAGCAGTACTTC.